One sample yielded the 32 T cell receptor beta chains listed below, sequenced in a study of response to subunit inactivated influenza vaccine. One entry per CDR3 protein, called by TCRdb with MiXCR from the RT-PCR reads. The sample holds 500,000 or so distinct CDR3 sequences, approximately 16% seen once. The sequenced sample was CD4+ T cells sorted from PBMCs, obtained roughly 24 months after vaccination. The receptors were sampled from a man aged 45 to 70 who received an inactivated influenza vaccine.

This clonotype was counted between two and nine times. This CDR3 reads CSGLGGVYGYTF. In DNA form, the CDR3 reads TGCAGTGGCTTGGGGGGAGTCTATGGCTACACCTTC. The chain couples TRBV20-1 to TRBJ1-2, with a possible D match to TRBD1 (5 bases). The CDR3 consists of 12 residues. Trimming stripped 7 bases from V and 4 bases from J, with 13 bases between. From germline, CDR1 is DFQATT and CDR2 SNEGSKA (reference sequence).

The V and J genes are TRBV12-3 or TRBV12-4 and TRBJ1-3; D not resolved. This CDR3 region has 13 residues. The V end was cut by 3 bases, the J end by 4 bases, with 7 bases between. This chain's CDR3 is CASSLYRGNTIYF. The CDR3 coding sequence is TGTGCCAGCAGTTTGTACAGAGGAAACACCATATATTTT.

V is TRBV5-1 and J is TRBJ2-2; D is unresolved. Germline lookup yields CDR1 SGHRS and CDR2 YFSETQ. CDR3 size: 14 residues. Trimming shortened V by 0 bases and J by 7 bases, and 10 bases separated the two germline ends. The DNA for the CDR3 is TGCGCCAGCAGCTTGGGACGCTTGGGCGGGGAGCTGTTTTTT. This encodes CASSLGRLGGELFF.

Only a few counts were recorded for this clonotype. V and J are TRBV20-1 and TRBJ2-1; D uncertain. From germline, CDR1 is DFQATT and CDR2 SNEGSKA (reference sequence). The germline V and J ends were trimmed by 6 bases and 8 bases, with 20 bases remaining between them. The CDR3 loop spans 14 amino acids. The CDR3 nucleotides are TGCAGTGCCCCGGACCCTTCGAGAACCCATGAGCAGTTCTTC. Translating it yields CSAPDPSRTHEQFF.

This clonotype was recorded a few times. V and J are TRBV7-2 and TRBJ1-2; D may be TRBD1 (6 bases). The CDR3 is 12 residues long. Germline values: CDR1 SGHTA, CDR2 FQGNSA. Trimming left V 2 bases short and J 8 bases short, with 9 bases between. CDR3 sequence (DNA): TGTGCCAGCAGCTTACCAGGGGAGGGCTACACCTTC. Its translation: CASSLPGEGYTF.

This clonotype was seen a handful of times. The chain employs TRBV6-2 or TRBV6-3 and TRBJ2-4; possibly TRBD1 or TRBD2 for D (5 bases each). The V and J ends lost 8 bases and 2 bases respectively, with 10 bases between them. Germline V gives CDR1 MNHEY, CDR2 SVGEGT. This CDR3 is 13 amino acids long. Here the CDR3 reads CASQRDPKNIQYF. The DNA for the CDR3 is TGTGCCAGCCAACGGGACCCCAAAAACATTCAGTACTTC.

The J gene is TRBJ2-1, the V gene TRBV4-3; D gene ambiguous. V lost 0 bases, J lost 4 bases, and 10 bases lay in between. The germline V gene encodes CDR1 LGHNA and CDR2 YSLEER. The CDR3 is 15 residues long. The CDR3 nucleotides read TGCGCCAGCAGCCAAGATTGGGGTCTTTACAATGAGCAGTTCTTC. It encodes CASSQDWGLYNEQFF.

The rearrangement joins TRBV21-1 to TRBJ2-7. TRBV21-1 is flagged as a pseudogene. This CDR3 contains 13 residues. The CDR3 reads CASISKSSYEQYF. CDR3 coding DNA: TGTGCCAGCATTTCCAAGTCCTCCTACGAGCAGTACTTC.

In its sample, this clonotype was seen many times. V gene TRBV11-2 combines with J gene TRBJ1-5; TRBD1 matches 8 bases. Germline V gene lookup returns CDR1 SGHAT and CDR2 FQNNGV. The V segment lost 6 bases and the J segment 7 bases; nucleotides outside the gene matches: 8. The length of the CDR3 is 14 residues. The CDR3 DNA is TGTGCCAGCAGTCTTTCCACAGGGGGACAGCCCCAGCATTTT. This codes for CASSLSTGGQPQHF.

CDR3 residues: CASSFGRYSNQPQHF. The CDR3 nucleotides read TGTGCCAGCAGTTTTGGGCGATATAGCAATCAGCCCCAGCATTTT. V and J are TRBV27 and TRBJ1-5, with D uncertain. This CDR3 is 15 amino acids long. With 3 bases removed from V and 0 bases from J, the gap between germline ends came to 9 bases. Germline values: CDR1 MNHEY, CDR2 SMNVEV (reference sequence).

This clonotype was seen a few times. The chain links TRBV5-5 to TRBJ2-1; 8 positions agree with TRBD1. V lost 2 bases to trimming and J lost 6 bases; unmatched junction nucleotides: 7. The CDR3 spans 15 residues. The germline V gene has CDR1 SGHKS and CDR2 YYEKEE (reference sequence). In DNA, the CDR3 is TGTGCCAGCAGCTTTGGGGCAGGGGGCTTCAATGAGCAGTTCTTC. Its translation: CASSFGAGGFNEQFF.

This clonotype has a count of ten or more. This chain connects TRBV12-3 or TRBV12-4 to TRBJ2-1, with D hard to call. The CDR3 sequence is 11 residues long. Between the trimmed V and J ends, which lost 6 bases and 5 bases, there was a span of 5 bases. DNA of the CDR3: TGTGCCAGCAGCCCTCACAATGAGCAGTTCTTC. This codes for CASSPHNEQFF.

The table lists this clonotype with a few counts. The V call is TRBV6-5, the J call TRBJ2-1; 9 nucleotides agree with TRBD1. Per the germline V gene, CDR1 is MNHEY and CDR2 is SVGAGI. The CDR3 runs to 15 residues. Losses at the gene ends were 4 bases for V and 4 bases for J; bases not matched to a gene: 5. This chain's CDR3 is CASSFTGGDYNEQFF. In nucleotides, the CDR3 is TGTGCCAGCAGTTTCACAGGGGGCGATTACAATGAGCAGTTCTTC.

V usage is TRBV11-2 and J usage is TRBJ2-7, with 7 nucleotides matching TRBD1. The germline V gene encodes CDR1 SGHAT and CDR2 FQNNGV. V dropped 11 bases and J dropped 4; count of bases not matched to a gene: 11. The CDR3 contains 13 residues. The CDR3: CASGRGGEYEQYF. DNA for the CDR3: TGTGCCTCTGGGAGAGGGGGCGAGTACGAGCAGTACTTC. Looking up the rest from reference TRBV11-2 and TRBJ2-7 gives the full variable domain: EAGVAQSPRYKIIEKRQSVAFWCNPISGHATLYWYQQILGQGPKLLIQFQNNGVVDDSQLPKDRFSAERLKGVDSTLKIQPAKLEDSAVYLCASGRGGEYEQYFGPGTRLTVT.

In this sample, this clonotype turned up a few times. The rearrangement uses TRBV4-1 and TRBJ1-1, with 8 bases identical to TRBD1. With 3 bases clipped from V and 4 bases from J, the junction kept 7 bases outside the gene matches. Germline-derived CDR1 and CDR2 are MGHRA and YSYEKL. The CDR3 loop spans 15 amino acids. CDR3 DNA sequence: TGCGCCAGCAGCCATTTAGGACAGGGAGGCACTGAAGCTTTCTTT. Amino acid sequence: CASSHLGQGGTEAFF.

This rearrangement joins TRBV4-2 to TRBJ2-7, with 7 positions matching TRBD1. Germline lookup yields CDR1 LGHNA and CDR2 YNFKEQ. Germline trimming cut 3 bases from V and 2 bases from J; bases unmatched to any gene: 7. This CDR3 is built from 15 residues. The CDR3 sequence: CASSHFRDRPYEQYF. As DNA, the CDR3 is TGTGCCAGCAGCCATTTCCGGGACAGACCCTACGAGCAGTACTTC.

V is TRBV12-3 or TRBV12-4 and J is TRBJ1-6; D is perhaps TRBD1 (5 bases). The CDR3 runs to 14 residues. Trimming removed 4 bases from V and 7 bases from J, with 11 bases in between. The CDR3 spells CASSSRGRNSPLHF. The CDR3 coding sequence is TGTGCCAGCAGTTCTAGGGGACGGAATTCACCCCTCCACTTT.

In its sample, this clonotype was seen a few times. The CDR3, as DNA: TGTGCCACCAGTGACCGCTCCGGGACTAGCGGGGGTAATGAGCAGTTCTTC. Translating gives CATSDRSGTSGGNEQFF. V and J are TRBV24-1 and TRBJ2-1, with TRBD2 identical over 14 bases. CDR1 and CDR2 from the germline V gene are KGHDR and SFDVKD. The CDR3 consists of 17 residues. J lost 7 bases, V lost 4 bases, and 8 bases had no gene match.

The chain couples TRBV27 to TRBJ2-4; D possibly corresponds to TRBD2 (6 bases). Germline CDR1 MNHEY, CDR2 SMNVEV (reference sequence). The CDR3 is 15 amino acids. Trimming cost V 2 bases and J 2 bases, with 10 bases left between them. Here the CDR3 reads CASSLGGRSKNIQYF. CDR3 DNA sequence: TGTGCCAGCAGTTTAGGAGGGAGGTCCAAAAACATTCAGTACTTC.

The chain is built from TRBV9 and TRBJ2-2; D is ambiguous. The germline V gene encodes CDR1 SGDLS and CDR2 YYNGEE. Trimming cost V 0 bases and J 2 bases, with 11 bases left between them. The length of the CDR3 is 16 residues. CDR3 sequence: CASSVGGGTNTGELFF. CDR3 bases: TGTGCCAGCAGCGTAGGTGGTGGCACCAACACCGGGGAGCTGTTTTTT.

In this sample, this clonotype turned up a few times. This rearrangement joins TRBV5-4 to TRBJ2-1; 7 nucleotides match TRBD2. The CDR3 consists of 18 residues. Germline CDR1 reads SGHNT; CDR2 reads YYREEE (reference sequence). The ends lost 0 bases at V and 4 bases at J; junction bases unmatched: 13. For the CDR3, the DNA is TGTGCCAGCAGCTTGGGCGGGCTAGCGGCTTTTATTTACAATGAGCAGTTCTTC. It codes for CASSLGGLAAFIYNEQFF. Complete variable domain (other parts from reference TRBV5-4 and TRBJ2-1): ETGVTQSPTHLIKTRGQQVTLRCSSQSGHNTVSWYQQALGQGPQFIFQYYREEENGRGNFPPRFSGLQFPNYSSELNVNALELDDSALYLCASSLGGLAAFIYNEQFFGPGTRLTVL.

This clonotype was detected ten times or more. The chain recombines TRBV6-2 or TRBV6-3 with TRBJ1-1; possibly TRBD1 for D (6 bases). The V and J ends lost 6 bases and 1 base respectively, with 15 bases between them. The CDR3 covers 15 residues. The germline V gene has CDR1 MNHEY and CDR2 SVGEGT. CDR3 sequence reads: CASSRHTTGNTEAFF. CDR3 bases: TGTGCCAGCAGCCGCCATACGACAGGGAACACTGAAGCTTTCTTT.

There are a few counts of this clonotype. V gene TRBV7-2 combines with J gene TRBJ2-1, with 10 bases matching TRBD2. The CDR3 sequence is 15 residues long. Germline V CDR1 and CDR2: SGHTA, FQGNSA. J lost 8 bases, V lost 1 base, and 5 bases had no gene match. The CDR3 spells CASSLGLAGIYEQFF. In DNA, the CDR3 is TGTGCCAGCAGCTTAGGACTAGCGGGTATTTATGAGCAGTTCTTC.

This clonotype showed up many times. V and J are TRBV20-1 and TRBJ1-5; weak D call: TRBD1 (6 bases). V lost 2 bases to trimming and J lost 5 bases, with 10 bases between them. There are 13 residues in the CDR3. Germline values: CDR1 DFQATT, CDR2 SNEGSKA (reference sequence). The CDR3 bases are TGCAGTGCTAGAACAGGGTTAGATCAGCCCCAGCATTTT. This translates into CSARTGLDQPQHF.

The genes are TRBV25-1 and TRBJ1-6; 9 nucleotides agree with TRBD1. The CDR3 sequence is 14 residues long. Germline-derived CDR1 and CDR2 are MGHDK and SYGVNS. The V segment lost 5 bases and the J segment 14 bases; nucleotides outside the gene matches: 10. The CDR3 region has the DNA TGTGCCAGCAGTAGGGGGGACAGGGAGGATACCCTCCACTTT. It translates to CASSRGDREDTLHF.

This clonotype occurred a few times. This chain connects TRBV28 to TRBJ2-4, with D possibly TRBD2 on 5 matching bases. Germline V gives CDR1 MDHEN, CDR2 SYDVKM. The V end was cut by 2 bases, the J end by 8 bases, with 13 bases between. This CDR3 has 14 amino acids. The CDR3 DNA reads as TGTGCCAGCAGTTTAGCCGGAGGAATGGACATTCAGTACTTC. It encodes CASSLAGGMDIQYF.

At least ten counts were recorded for this clonotype. The CDR3 region is CASSSRTSSPEQFF. As DNA, the CDR3 is TGCGCCAGCAGCTCCCGGACTAGCTCTCCCGAGCAGTTCTTC. The V call is TRBV5-1, the J call TRBJ2-1; 8 bases line up with TRBD2. CDR1 is SGHRS, CDR2 YFSETQ, per germline. The CDR3 sequence is 14 residues long. V trimming: 3 bases; J trimming: 10 bases; junction bases outside the gene matches: 9.

This clonotype came up a few times. This chain uses TRBV11-2 with TRBJ1-5; D perhaps matches TRBD1 (5 bases). The V end was cut by 0 bases, the J end by 0 bases, with 12 bases between. Germline CDR1 and CDR2: SGHAT and FQNNGV. This CDR3 has 17 amino acids. The CDR3 sequence: CASSLEGTGYSNQPQHF. CDR3 nucleotide sequence: TGTGCCAGCAGCTTAGAGGGGACGGGGTATAGCAATCAGCCCCAGCATTTT.

The table lists this clonotype with a few counts. The V and J genes are TRBV24-1 and TRBJ2-5; TRBD1 matches at 10 bases. There are 15 residues in the CDR3. Germline CDR1 and CDR2: KGHDR and SFDVKD. The V gene end was trimmed by 4 bases and the J gene end by 5 bases; junction bases not matched to a gene: 6. CDR3 residues: CATSEGGQGSETQYF. The CDR3, as DNA: TGTGCCACCAGTGAGGGGGGACAGGGGAGTGAGACCCAGTACTTC.

This sequence joins TRBV4-3 and TRBJ2-1, with 7 bases matching TRBD2. This CDR3 is built from 18 residues. Per germline, CDR1 LGHNA and CDR2 YSLEER. Trimming removed 0 bases from V and 0 bases from J; junction bases left unmatched: 8. CDR3 amino acids: CASSQDFRRGSSYNEQFF. CDR3 DNA: TGCGCCAGCAGCCAAGATTTCCGTCGCGGGAGCTCCTACAATGAGCAGTTCTTC.

This clonotype has more than one count but fewer than ten. CDR3 sequence (DNA): TGTGCCAGCAGTTACACGGCTCAAGGGGAGCAGTACTTC. Its translation: CASSYTAQGEQYF. This chain uses TRBV6-2 or TRBV6-3 with TRBJ2-7; D ambiguous. From germline, CDR1 is MNHEY and CDR2 SVGEGT. V lost 2 bases and J 7 bases, leaving 12 bases between the germline ends. The CDR3 runs 13 residues.

The genes are TRBV5-6 and TRBJ1-1, with 7 bases lining up with TRBD1. This CDR3 contains 17 residues. Germline assignment: CDR1 SGHDT and CDR2 YYEEEE. The V gene end was trimmed by 3 bases and the J gene end by 1 base; junction bases not matched to a gene: 12. In DNA, the CDR3 is TGTGCCAGCAGCTCTAACGACAGGGACACTCGGAACACTGAAGCTTTCTTT. This codes for CASSSNDRDTRNTEAFF.